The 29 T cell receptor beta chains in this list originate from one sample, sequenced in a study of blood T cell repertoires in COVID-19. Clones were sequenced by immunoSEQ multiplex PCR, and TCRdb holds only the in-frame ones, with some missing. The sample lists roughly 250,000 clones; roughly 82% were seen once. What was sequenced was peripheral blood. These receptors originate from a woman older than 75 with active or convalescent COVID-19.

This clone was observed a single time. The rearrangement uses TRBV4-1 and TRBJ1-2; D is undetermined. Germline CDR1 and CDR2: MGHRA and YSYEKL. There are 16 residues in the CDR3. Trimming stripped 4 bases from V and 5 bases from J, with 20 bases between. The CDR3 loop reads CASSLLQNSAEYGYTF. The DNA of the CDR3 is TGCGCCAGCAGCCTTTTACAGAACTCAGCAGAATATGGCTACACCTTC.

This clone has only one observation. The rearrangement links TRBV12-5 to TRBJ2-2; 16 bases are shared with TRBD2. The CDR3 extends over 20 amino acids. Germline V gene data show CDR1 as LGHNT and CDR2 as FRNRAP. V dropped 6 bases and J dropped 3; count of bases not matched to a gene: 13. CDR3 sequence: CASGSFPGTSGRAHTGELFF. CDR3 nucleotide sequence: TGTGCTAGTGGCTCATTCCCCGGGACTAGCGGGAGGGCCCACACCGGGGAGCTGTTTTTT.

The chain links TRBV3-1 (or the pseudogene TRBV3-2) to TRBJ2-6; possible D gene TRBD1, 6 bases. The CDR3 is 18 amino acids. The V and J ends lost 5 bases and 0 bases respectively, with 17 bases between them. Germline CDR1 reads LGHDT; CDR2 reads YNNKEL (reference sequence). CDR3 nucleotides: TGTGCCAGCAGCGGGCGAGGGGGAACAGGCTCTGGGGCCAACGTCCTGACTTTC. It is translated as CASSGRGGTGSGANVLTF.

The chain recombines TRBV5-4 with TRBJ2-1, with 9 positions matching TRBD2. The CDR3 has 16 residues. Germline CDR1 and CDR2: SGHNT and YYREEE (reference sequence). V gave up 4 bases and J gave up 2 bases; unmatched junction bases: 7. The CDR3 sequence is CASSPKTSGTYNEQFF. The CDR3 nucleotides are TGTGCCAGCAGCCCTAAGACTAGCGGAACCTACAATGAGCAGTTCTTC.

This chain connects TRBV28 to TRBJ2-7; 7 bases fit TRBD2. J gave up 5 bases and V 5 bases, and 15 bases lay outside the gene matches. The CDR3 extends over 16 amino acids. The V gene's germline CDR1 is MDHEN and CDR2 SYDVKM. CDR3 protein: CASSPPPGGGENEQYF. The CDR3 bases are TGTGCCAGCAGTCCGCCCCCCGGCGGGGGAGAGAACGAGCAGTACTTC.

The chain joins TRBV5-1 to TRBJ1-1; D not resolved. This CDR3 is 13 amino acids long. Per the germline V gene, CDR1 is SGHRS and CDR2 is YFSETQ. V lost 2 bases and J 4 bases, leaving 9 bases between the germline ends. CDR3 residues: CASSFEGSTEAFF. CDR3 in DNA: TGCGCCAGCAGCTTCGAGGGCAGCACTGAAGCTTTCTTT.

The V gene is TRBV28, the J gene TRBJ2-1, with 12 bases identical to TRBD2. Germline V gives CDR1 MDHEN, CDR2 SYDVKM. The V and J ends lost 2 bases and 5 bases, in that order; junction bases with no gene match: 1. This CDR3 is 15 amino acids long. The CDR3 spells CASSLLAGGDNEQFF. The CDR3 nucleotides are TGTGCCAGCAGTTTACTAGCGGGGGGGGACAATGAGCAGTTCTTC.

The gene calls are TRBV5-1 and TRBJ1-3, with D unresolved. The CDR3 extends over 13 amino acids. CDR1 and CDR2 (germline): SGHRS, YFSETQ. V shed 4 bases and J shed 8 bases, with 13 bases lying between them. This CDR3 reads CASSPGEGYTIYF. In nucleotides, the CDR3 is TGCGCCAGCAGCCCCGGGGAGGGATACACCATATATTTT.

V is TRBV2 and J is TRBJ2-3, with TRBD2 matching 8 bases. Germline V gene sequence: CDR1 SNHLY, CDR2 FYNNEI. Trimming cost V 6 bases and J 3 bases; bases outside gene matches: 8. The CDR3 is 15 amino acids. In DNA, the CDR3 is TGTGCCAGCAGGCCGATCGGCGGGGGGACAGATACGCAGTATTTT. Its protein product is CASRPIGGGTDTQYF. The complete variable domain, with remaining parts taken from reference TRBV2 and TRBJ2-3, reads EPEVTQTPSHQVTQMGQEVILRCVPISNHLYFYWYRQILGQKVEFLVSFYNNEISEKSEIFDDQFSVERPDGSNFTLKIRSTKLEDSAMYFCASRPIGGGTDTQYFGPGTRLTVL.

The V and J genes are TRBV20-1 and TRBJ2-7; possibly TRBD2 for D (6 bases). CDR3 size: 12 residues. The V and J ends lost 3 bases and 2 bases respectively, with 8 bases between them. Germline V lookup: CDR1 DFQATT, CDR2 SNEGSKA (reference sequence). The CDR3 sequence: CSASSGAYEQYF. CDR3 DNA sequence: TGCAGTGCTAGTAGCGGAGCCTACGAGCAGTACTTC.

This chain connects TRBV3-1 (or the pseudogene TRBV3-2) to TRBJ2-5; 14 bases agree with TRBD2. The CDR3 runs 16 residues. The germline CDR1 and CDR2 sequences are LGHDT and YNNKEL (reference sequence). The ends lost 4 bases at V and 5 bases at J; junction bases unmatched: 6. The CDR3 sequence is CASSRGTSGSRETQYF. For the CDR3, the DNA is TGTGCCAGCAGCCGAGGGACTAGCGGGAGTCGGGAGACCCAGTACTTC.

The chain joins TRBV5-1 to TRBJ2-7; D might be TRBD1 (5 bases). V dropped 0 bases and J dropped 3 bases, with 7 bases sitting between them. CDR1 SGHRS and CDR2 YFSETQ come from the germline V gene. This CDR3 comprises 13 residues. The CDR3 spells CASSLDRNYEQYF. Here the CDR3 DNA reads TGCGCCAGCAGCTTGGACAGGAACTACGAGCAGTACTTC.

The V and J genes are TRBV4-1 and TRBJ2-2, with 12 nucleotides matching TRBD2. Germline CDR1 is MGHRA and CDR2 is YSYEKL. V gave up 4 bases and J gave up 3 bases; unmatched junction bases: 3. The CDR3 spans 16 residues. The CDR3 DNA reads TGCGCCAGCAGCCCCCGACTAGCGGGGGACACCGGGGAGCTGTTTTTT. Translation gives CASSPRLAGDTGELFF.

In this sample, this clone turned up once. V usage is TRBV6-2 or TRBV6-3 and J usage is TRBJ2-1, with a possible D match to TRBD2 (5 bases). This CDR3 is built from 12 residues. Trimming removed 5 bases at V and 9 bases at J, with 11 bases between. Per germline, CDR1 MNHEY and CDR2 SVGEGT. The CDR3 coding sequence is TGTGCCAGCAGTCCCCTAGCAGCTGAGCAGTTCTTC. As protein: CASSPLAAEQFF.

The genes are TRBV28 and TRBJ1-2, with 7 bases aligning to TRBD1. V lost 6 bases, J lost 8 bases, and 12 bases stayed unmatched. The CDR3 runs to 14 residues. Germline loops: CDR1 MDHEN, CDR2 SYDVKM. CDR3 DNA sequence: TGTGCCAGCAGGACAGGGTTCAGAGTTGGAGGCTACACCTTC. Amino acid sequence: CASRTGFRVGGYTF.

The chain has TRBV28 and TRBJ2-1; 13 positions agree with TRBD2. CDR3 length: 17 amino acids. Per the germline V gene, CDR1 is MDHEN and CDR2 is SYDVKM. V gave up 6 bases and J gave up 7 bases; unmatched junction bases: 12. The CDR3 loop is CASSNSVTSGRGNEQFF. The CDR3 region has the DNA TGTGCCAGCAGCAACAGTGTTACTAGCGGGAGGGGGAATGAGCAGTTCTTC.

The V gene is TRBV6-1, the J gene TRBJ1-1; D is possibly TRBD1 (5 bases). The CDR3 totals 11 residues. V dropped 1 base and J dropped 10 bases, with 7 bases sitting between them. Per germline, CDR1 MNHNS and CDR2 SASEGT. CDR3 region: CASSEVGGAFF. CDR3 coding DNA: TGTGCCAGCAGTGAAGTGGGGGGAGCTTTCTTT.

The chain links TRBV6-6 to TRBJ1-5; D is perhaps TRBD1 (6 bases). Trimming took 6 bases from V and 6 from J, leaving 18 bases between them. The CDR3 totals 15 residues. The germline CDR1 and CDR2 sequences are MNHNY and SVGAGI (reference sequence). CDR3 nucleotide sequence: TGTGCCAGCAGAGGACGGGGACAAGGGGGTCAGCCCCAGCATTTT. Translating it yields CASRGRGQGGQPQHF.

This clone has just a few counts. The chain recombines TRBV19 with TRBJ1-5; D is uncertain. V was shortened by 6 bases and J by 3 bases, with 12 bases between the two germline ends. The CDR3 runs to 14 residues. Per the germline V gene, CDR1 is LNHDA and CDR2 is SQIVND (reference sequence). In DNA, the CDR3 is TGTGCCAGTAGGGGCAGTTTTGTCAATCAGCCCCAGCATTTT. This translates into CASRGSFVNQPQHF.

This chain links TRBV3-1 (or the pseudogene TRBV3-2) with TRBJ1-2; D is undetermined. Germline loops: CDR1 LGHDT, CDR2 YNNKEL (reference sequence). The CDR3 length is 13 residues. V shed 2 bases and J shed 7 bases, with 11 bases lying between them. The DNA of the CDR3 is TGTGCCAGCAGCCAAAAAATGGGAGGTGGCTACACCTTC. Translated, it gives CASSQKMGGGYTF.

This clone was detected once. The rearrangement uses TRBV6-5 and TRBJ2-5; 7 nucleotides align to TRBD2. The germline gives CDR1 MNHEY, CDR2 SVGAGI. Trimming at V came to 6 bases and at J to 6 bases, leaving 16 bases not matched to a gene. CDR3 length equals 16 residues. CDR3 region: CASSYGRRETLQTQYF. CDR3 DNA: TGTGCCAGCAGCTACGGACGGCGGGAGACCCTTCAGACCCAGTACTTC.

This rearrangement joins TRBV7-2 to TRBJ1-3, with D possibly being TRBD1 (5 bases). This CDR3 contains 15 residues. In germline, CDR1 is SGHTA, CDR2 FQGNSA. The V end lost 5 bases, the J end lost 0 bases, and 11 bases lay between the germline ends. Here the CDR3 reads CASSLEDNSGNTIYF. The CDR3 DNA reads TGTGCCAGCAGCCTCGAGGACAACTCTGGAAACACCATATATTTT.

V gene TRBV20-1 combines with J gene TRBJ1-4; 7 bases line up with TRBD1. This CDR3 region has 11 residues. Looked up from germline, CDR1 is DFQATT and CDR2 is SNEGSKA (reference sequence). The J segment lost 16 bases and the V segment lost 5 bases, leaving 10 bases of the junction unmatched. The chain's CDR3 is CSAPYGDSRFF. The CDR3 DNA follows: TGCAGTGCTCCCTATGGGGACAGCAGGTTTTTT.

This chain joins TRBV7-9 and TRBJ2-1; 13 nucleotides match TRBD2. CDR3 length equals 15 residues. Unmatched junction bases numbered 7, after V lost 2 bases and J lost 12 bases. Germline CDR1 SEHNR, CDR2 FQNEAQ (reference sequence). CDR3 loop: CASSLTSGGEVRQFF. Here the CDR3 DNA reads TGTGCCAGCAGCTTAACTAGCGGGGGGGAGGTTAGGCAGTTCTTC.

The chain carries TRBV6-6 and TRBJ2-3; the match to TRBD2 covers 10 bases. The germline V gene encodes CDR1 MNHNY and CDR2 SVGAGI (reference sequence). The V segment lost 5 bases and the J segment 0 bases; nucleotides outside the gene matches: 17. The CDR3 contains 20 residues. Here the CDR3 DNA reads TGTGCCAGCAGTCGCCACTCGGGCCTAGCGGGAGTCTCTAGCACAGATACGCAGTATTTT. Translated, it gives CASSRHSGLAGVSSTDTQYF.

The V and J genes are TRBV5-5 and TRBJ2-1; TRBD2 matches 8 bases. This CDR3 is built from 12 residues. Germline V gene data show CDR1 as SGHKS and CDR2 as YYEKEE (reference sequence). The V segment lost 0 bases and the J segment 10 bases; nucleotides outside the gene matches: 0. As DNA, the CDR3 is TGTGCCAGCAGCTTGGGACTAGCGGAGCAGTTCTTC. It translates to CASSLGLAEQFF. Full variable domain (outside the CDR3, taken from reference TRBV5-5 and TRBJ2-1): DAGVTQSPTHLIKTRGQQVTLRCSPISGHKSVSWYQQVLGQGPQFIFQYYEKEERGRGNFPDRFSARQFPNYSSELNVNALLLGDSALYLCASSLGLAEQFFGPGTRLTVL.

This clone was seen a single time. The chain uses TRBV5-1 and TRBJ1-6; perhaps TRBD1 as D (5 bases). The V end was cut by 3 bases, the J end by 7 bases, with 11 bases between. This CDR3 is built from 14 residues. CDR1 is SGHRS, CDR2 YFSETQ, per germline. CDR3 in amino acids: CASSSGLENSPLHF. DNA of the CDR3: TGCGCCAGCAGCTCGGGACTGGAGAATTCACCCCTCCACTTT.

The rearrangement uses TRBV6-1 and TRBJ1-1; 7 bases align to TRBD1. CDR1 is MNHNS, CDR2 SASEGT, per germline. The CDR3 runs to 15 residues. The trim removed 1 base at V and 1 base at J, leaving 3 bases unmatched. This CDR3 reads CASSEGRQGNTEAFF. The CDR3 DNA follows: TGTGCCAGCAGTGAAGGGAGACAGGGGAACACTGAAGCTTTCTTT.

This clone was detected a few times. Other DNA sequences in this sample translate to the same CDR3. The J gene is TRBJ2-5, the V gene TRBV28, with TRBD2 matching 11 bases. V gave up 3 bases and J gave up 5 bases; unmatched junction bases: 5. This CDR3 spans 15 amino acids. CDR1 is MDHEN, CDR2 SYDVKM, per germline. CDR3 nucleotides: TGTGCCAGCAGTTTCCTAGCGGGAGGCTCGGAGACCCAGTACTTC. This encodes CASSFLAGGSETQYF.